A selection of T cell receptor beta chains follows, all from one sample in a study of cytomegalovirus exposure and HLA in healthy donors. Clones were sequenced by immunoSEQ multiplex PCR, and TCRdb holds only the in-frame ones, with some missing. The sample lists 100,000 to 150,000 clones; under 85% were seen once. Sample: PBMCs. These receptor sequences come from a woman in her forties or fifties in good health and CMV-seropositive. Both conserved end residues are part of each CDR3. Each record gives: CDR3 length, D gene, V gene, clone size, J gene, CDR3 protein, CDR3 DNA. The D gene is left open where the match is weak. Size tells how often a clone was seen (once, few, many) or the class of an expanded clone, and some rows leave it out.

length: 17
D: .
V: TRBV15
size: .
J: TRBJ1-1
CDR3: CATSRDILRSGNTEAFF
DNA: TGTGCCACCAGCAGAGATATCCTGCGATCGGGGAACACTGAAGCTTTCTTT

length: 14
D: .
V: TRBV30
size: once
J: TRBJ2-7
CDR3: CAWGRDGSPYEQYF
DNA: TGTGCCTGGGGCCGGGACGGGAGCCCCTACGAGCAGTACTTC

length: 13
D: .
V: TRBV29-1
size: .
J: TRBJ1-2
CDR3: CSVVSSGSYGYTF
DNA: TGCAGCGTTGTTTCGTCAGGGTCCTATGGCTACACCTTC

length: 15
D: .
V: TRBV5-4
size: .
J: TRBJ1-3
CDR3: CASSLSVRGGNTIYF
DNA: TGTGCCAGCAGCTTGTCGGTCAGGGGTGGAAACACCATATATTTT

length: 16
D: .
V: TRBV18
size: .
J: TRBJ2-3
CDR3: CASSPWTDESTDTQYF
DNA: TGTGCCAGCTCACCCTGGACAGATGAAAGCACAGATACGCAGTATTTT

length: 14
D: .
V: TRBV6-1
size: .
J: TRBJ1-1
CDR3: CASSFNGGDTEAFF
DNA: TGTGCCAGCAGTTTCAACGGAGGGGACACTGAAGCTTTCTTT

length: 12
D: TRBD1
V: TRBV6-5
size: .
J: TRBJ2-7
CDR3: CASSPGQGRQYF
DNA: TGTGCCAGCAGTCCCGGACAGGGTAGGCAGTACTTC

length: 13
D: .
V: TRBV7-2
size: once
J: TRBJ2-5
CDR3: CASSLVSRETQYF
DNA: TGTGCCAGCAGCTTAGTTTCCCGGGAGACCCAGTACTTC

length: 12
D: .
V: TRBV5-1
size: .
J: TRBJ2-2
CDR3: CASSLNYGELFF
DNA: TGCGCCAGCAGCTTGAATTACGGGGAGCTGTTTTTT

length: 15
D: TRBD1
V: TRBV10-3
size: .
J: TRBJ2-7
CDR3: CAISRGQADSYEQYF
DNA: TGTGCCATCAGTAGGGGACAGGCTGACTCCTACGAGCAGTACTTC

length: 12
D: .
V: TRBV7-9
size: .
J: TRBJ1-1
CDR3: CASSLAGTEAFF
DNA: TGTGCCAGCAGCTTGGCGGGGACTGAAGCTTTCTTT

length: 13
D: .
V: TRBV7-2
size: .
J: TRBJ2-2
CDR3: CASSLISLGELFF
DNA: TGTGCCAGCAGCTTAATATCCCTCGGGGAGCTGTTTTTT

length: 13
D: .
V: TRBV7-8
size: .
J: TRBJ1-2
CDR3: CASSPDRNYGYTF
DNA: TGTGCCAGCAGCCCCGACAGGAACTATGGCTACACCTTC

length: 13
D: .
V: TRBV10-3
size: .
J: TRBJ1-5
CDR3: CAISERGNQPQHF
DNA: TGTGCCATCAGTGAGAGGGGAAATCAGCCCCAGCATTTT

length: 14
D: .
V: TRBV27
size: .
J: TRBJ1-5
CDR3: CASSFSRSNQPQHF
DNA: TGTGCCAGCAGTTTCTCCAGGAGCAATCAGCCCCAGCATTTT

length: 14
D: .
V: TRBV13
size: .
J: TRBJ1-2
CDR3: CSNQRTDDNYGYTF
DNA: TGTTCCAACCAACGGACAGACGATAACTATGGCTACACCTTC

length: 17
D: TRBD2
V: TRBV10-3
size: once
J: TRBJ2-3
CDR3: CAISESSRRGSRDTQYF
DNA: TGTGCCATCAGTGAATCCTCCCGGCGGGGGTCAAGAGATACGCAGTATTTT

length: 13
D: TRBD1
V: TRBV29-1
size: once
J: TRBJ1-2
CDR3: CSVDPAGGYGYTF
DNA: TGCAGCGTTGATCCCGCAGGGGGCTATGGCTACACCTTC

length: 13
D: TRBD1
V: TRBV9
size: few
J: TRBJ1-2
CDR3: CASSNGQGYGYTF
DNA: TGTGCCAGCAGCAACGGACAGGGGTACGGCTACACCTTC

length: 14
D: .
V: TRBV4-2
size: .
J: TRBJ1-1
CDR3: CASSQERGGGGAFF
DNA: TGTGCCAGCAGCCAAGAAAGGGGGGGAGGTGGAGCTTTCTTT

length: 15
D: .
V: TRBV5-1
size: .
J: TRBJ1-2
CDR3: CASSWTGTFNYGYTF
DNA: TGCGCCAGCAGCTGGACCGGGACTTTTAACTATGGCTACACCTTC

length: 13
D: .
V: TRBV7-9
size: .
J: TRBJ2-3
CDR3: CASSEASTDTQYF
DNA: TGTGCCAGCAGCGAGGCAAGCACAGATACGCAGTATTTT

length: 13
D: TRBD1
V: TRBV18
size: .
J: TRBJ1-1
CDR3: CASSPDRETEAFF
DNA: TGTGCCAGCTCACCCGACAGGGAGACTGAAGCTTTCTTT

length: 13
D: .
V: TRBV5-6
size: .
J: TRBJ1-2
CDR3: CASSLGTDYGYTF
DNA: TGTGCCAGCAGCTTGGGGACAGACTATGGCTACACCTTC

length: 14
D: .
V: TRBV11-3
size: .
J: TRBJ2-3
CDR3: CASSSGKGGDTQYF
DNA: TGTGCCAGCAGCTCGGGGAAGGGAGGAGATACGCAGTATTTT

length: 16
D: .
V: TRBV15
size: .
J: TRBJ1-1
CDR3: CATSRGTGGPNTEAFF
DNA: TGTGCCACCAGCAGAGGAACGGGGGGCCCGAACACTGAAGCTTTCTTT

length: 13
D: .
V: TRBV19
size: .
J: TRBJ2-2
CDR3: CASSMLTAGELFF
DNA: TGTGCCAGTAGTATGTTAACGGCCGGGGAGCTGTTTTTT

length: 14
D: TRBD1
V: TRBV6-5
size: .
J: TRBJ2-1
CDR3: CASSPGQGWNEQFF
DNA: TGTGCCAGCAGTCCCGGACAGGGTTGGAATGAGCAGTTCTTC

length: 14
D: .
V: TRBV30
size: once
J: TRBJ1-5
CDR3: CAWSVGPGRQPQHF
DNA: TGTGCCTGGAGTGTGGGGCCCGGTAGGCAGCCCCAGCATTTT

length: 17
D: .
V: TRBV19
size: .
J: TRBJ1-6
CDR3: CASSIGGSGSYNSPLHF
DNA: TGTGCCAGTAGTATCGGGGGTAGTGGCTCCTATAATTCACCCCTCCACTTT

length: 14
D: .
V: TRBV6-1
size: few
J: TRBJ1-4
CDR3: CASSESSYSEKLFF
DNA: TGTGCCAGCAGTGAATCTAGTTATTCCGAAAAACTGTTTTTT

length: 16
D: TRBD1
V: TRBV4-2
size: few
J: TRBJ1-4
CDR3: CASSPEGGGTNEKLFF
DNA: TGTGCCAGCAGCCCCGAAGGGGGCGGAACTAATGAAAAACTGTTTTTT

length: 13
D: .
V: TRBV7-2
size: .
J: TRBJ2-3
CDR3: CASSPGWTDTQYF
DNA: TGTGCCAGCAGCCCTGGCTGGACAGATACGCAGTATTTT

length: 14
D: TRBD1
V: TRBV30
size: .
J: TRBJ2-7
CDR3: CAWSVLGQGDEQYF
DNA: TGTGCCTGGAGTGTACTTGGGCAGGGGGACGAGCAGTACTTC

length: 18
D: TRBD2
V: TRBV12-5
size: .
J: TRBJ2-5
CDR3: CASGLTALAGGPRETQYF
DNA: TGTGCTAGTGGTTTGACAGCACTAGCGGGGGGGCCAAGGGAGACCCAGTACTTC

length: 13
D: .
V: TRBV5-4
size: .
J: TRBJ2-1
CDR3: CASSSTRQNEQFF
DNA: TGTGCCAGCAGCTCCACCCGACAGAATGAGCAGTTCTTC

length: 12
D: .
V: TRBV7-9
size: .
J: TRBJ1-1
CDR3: CASLRLRRGAFF
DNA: TGTGCCAGCCTCCGGCTACGGAGGGGAGCTTTCTTT

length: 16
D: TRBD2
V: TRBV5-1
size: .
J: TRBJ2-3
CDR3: CASSLARGGRADTQYF
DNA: TGCGCCAGCAGCTTGGCCCGGGGGGGTCGGGCAGATACGCAGTATTTT

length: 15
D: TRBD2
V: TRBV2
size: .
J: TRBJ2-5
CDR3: CASSEEPGGLETQYF
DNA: TGTGCCAGCAGTGAAGAACCCGGGGGGTTAGAGACCCAGTACTTC

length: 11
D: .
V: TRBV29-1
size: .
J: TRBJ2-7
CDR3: CSGGSSYEQYF
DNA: TGCAGTGGAGGTAGCTCCTACGAGCAGTACTTC

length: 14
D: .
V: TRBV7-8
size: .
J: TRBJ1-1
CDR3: CANSLVAGNTEAFF
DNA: TGTGCCAACAGCTTAGTGGCGGGGAACACTGAAGCTTTCTTT

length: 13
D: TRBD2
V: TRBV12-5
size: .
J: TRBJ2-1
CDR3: CASGLVSGGEQFF
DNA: TGTGCTAGTGGTTTGGTCAGCGGGGGCGAGCAGTTCTTC

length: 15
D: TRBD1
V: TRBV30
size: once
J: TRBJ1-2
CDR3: CACPGTGALDYGYTF
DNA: TGTGCCTGTCCCGGGACAGGGGCTTTGGACTATGGCTACACCTTC

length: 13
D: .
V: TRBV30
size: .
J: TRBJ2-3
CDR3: CAWSEGNPDTQYF
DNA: TGTGCCTGGAGTGAGGGGAATCCGGATACGCAGTATTTT

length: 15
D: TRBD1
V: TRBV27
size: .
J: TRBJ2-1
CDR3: CASSSPGQGFNEQFF
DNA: TGTGCCAGCAGTTCTCCGGGACAGGGGTTCAATGAGCAGTTCTTC

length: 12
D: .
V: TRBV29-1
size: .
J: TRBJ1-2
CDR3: CSVLTLNYGYTF
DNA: TGCAGCGTTCTGACATTGAACTATGGCTACACCTTC

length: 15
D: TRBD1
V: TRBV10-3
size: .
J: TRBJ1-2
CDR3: CAISPTGEGSFGYTF
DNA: TGTGCCATCAGTCCGACAGGGGAGGGTTCGTTTGGCTACACCTTC

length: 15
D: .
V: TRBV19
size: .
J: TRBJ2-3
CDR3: CASSGRQKNTDTQYF
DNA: TGTGCCAGTAGTGGACGACAGAAGAACACAGATACGCAGTATTTT

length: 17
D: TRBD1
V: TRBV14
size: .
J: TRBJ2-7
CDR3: CASSQGDRGHVPYEQYF
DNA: TGTGCCAGCAGCCAAGGGGACAGGGGACACGTCCCCTACGAGCAGTACTTC